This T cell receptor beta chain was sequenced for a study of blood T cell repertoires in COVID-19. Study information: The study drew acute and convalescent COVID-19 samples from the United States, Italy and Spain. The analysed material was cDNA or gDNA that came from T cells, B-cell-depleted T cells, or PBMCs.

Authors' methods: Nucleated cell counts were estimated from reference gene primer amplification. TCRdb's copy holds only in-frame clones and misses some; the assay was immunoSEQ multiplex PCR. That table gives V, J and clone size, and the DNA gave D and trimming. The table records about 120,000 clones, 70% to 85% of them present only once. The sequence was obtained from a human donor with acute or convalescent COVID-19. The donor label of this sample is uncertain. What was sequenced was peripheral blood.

The CDR3 bases are TGTGCCTGGAGTGTACGAGGGCCAGGAAACACCATATATTTT. This sequence encodes CAWSVRGPGNTIYF. V is TRBV30 and J is TRBJ1-3; D ambiguous. CDR1 and CDR2 from the germline V gene are GTSNPN and SVGIG (reference sequence). The CDR3 has 14 amino acids. The V and J ends lost 0 bases and 4 bases respectively, with 10 bases between them.